The 25 T cell receptor beta chains below come from one sample, sequenced in a study of T cell repertoires in cytomegalovirus infection. TCRdb used MiXCR to reprocess the reads, holding one entry per CDR3 protein. The sample has 250,000 to 300,000 distinct CDR3 sequences, roughly 10% seen once; the top ten hold about 15%. The material sequenced was PBMCs. Source of these receptors: a human donor in good health (CMV status not recorded). Some clones in this sample may be carry-over from other donors' samples.

V and J are TRBV11-2 and TRBJ2-1, with 9 positions matching TRBD2. Per germline, CDR1 SGHAT and CDR2 FQNNGV. This CDR3 has 15 amino acids. With V trimmed by 8 bases and J by 5 bases, 10 bases remained unmatched. The CDR3 sequence: CASRLMTSGDNEQFF. The CDR3 nucleotides read TGTGCCAGCCGGCTGATGACTAGCGGAGACAATGAGCAGTTCTTC.

This clonotype was seen a handful of times. V and J are TRBV5-1 and TRBJ2-3; D is unclear. Trimming removed 0 bases from V and 10 bases from J, with 6 bases in between. The CDR3 sequence is 11 residues long. Germline V lookup: CDR1 SGHRS, CDR2 YFSETQ. CDR3: CASSLDEAQYF. The CDR3 DNA reads TGCGCCAGCAGCTTGGACGAGGCGCAGTATTTT.

The chain uses TRBV10-3 and TRBJ2-7, with D uncertain. The V gene lost 3 bases and the J gene lost 6 bases, with 6 bases spanning the gap. Germline V gives CDR1 ENHRY, CDR2 SYGVKD. The CDR3 consists of 11 residues. The CDR3 DNA reads as TGTGCCATCAGTGATCAGGCCGAGCAGTACTTC. Encoded protein: CAISDQAEQYF.

The sample holds a few counts of this clonotype. The chain recombines TRBV20-1 with TRBJ2-3, with D possibly matching TRBD1 (5 bases). From germline, CDR1 is DFQATT and CDR2 SNEGSKA (reference sequence). The CDR3 is made up of 15 amino acids. V was shortened by 0 bases and J by 2 bases, with 12 bases between the two germline ends. The CDR3 sequence is CSARDLQGYTDTQYF. The CDR3 bases are TGCAGTGCTAGAGATCTGCAGGGCTACACAGATACGCAGTATTTT.

As regards this clonotype: A clone one base away is much larger, so this may be a read error. In DNA, the CDR3 is TGTACCACCTCCGAGATGAACACTGAAGCTTTCTTT. Amino acid sequence: CTTSEMNTEAFF. The V gene is TRBV2, the J gene TRBJ1-1, with D unclear. Germline V gene sequence: CDR1 SNHLY, CDR2 FYNNEI. The CDR3 loop spans 12 amino acids.

This clonotype occurred many times. This sequence joins TRBV30 and TRBJ2-7, with TRBD2 identical over 8 bases. From germline, CDR1 is GTSNPN and CDR2 SVGIG (reference sequence). The CDR3 has 12 residues. The V gene end was trimmed by 7 bases and the J gene end by 4 bases; junction bases not matched to a gene: 6. The DNA of the CDR3 is TGTGCCTTCAGCGGGAGAAATTACGAGCAGTACTTC. This codes for CAFSGRNYEQYF.

V gene TRBV28 combines with J gene TRBJ2-7; D possibly uses TRBD1 or TRBD2 (6 bases each). Germline V gene data show CDR1 as MDHEN and CDR2 as SYDVKM. Trimming removed 7 bases at V and 2 bases at J, with 21 bases between. The CDR3 has 16 residues. The CDR3 reads CASTIGGWSSTYEQYF. The DNA of the CDR3 is TGTGCCAGCACCATAGGGGGGTGGAGCAGTACCTACGAGCAGTACTTC.

This clonotype was found once. A much more abundant neighbour one base away suggests this may be a read error. V usage is TRBV4-2 and J usage is TRBJ1-5, with D possibly being TRBD1 (5 bases). CDR3 length: 16 residues. The germline gives CDR1 LGHNA, CDR2 YNFKEQ. This CDR3 reads CASSQDVQGGKQPQHF. CDR3 nucleotide sequence: TGTGCCAGCAGCCAAGATGTGCAGGGAGGCAAACAGCCCCAGCATTTT.

This clonotype has a count of ten or more. The V gene is TRBV7-2, the J gene TRBJ1-1; D is perhaps TRBD1 (5 bases). Looked up from germline, CDR1 is SGHTA and CDR2 is FQGNSA. CDR3 length: 14 amino acids. V lost 2 bases, J lost 4 bases, and 11 bases lay in between. DNA for the CDR3: TGTGCCAGCAGCTTACAAGGTGGGGGCACTGAAGCTTTCTTT. It specifies CASSLQGGGTEAFF.

This clonotype showed up many times. The V and J genes are TRBV28 and TRBJ2-1, with 12 bases matching TRBD2. Germline lookup yields CDR1 MDHEN and CDR2 SYDVKM. The CDR3 totals 15 residues. Trimming took 2 bases from V and 10 from J; bases not matched to a gene: 6. As DNA, the CDR3 is TGTGCCAGCAGTTTAGGGACTAGCGGGTCCAGGGAGCAGTTCTTC. Its protein is CASSLGTSGSREQFF.

Ten or more counts support this clonotype. This chain uses TRBV7-6 with TRBJ2-5; a weak D match, TRBD2 (6 bases). Germline V gene lookup returns CDR1 SGHVS and CDR2 FNYEAQ. V gave up 7 bases and J gave up 0 bases, with 9 bases separating them. The CDR3 covers 13 residues. This CDR3 reads CASMGGNQETQYF. In DNA, the CDR3 is TGTGCCAGCATGGGCGGGAACCAAGAGACCCAGTACTTC.

The chain employs TRBV18 and TRBJ1-4; D not certain. Trimming took 1 base from V and 1 from J, leaving 7 bases between them. This CDR3 spans 15 amino acids. Germline V gene sequence: CDR1 KGHSH, CDR2 LQKENI. CDR3 sequence: CASSPQTGTNEKLFF. As DNA, the CDR3 is TGTGCCAGCTCACCACAGACGGGAACTAATGAAAAACTGTTTTTT. The entire variable domain, with the rest obtained from reference TRBV18 and TRBJ1-4, is as follows: NAGVMQNPRHLVRRRGQEARLRCSPMKGHSHVYWYRQLPEEGLKFMVYLQKENIIDESGMPKERFSAEFPKEGPSILRIQQVVRGDSAAYFCASSPQTGTNEKLFFGSGTQLSVL.

This clonotype occurred a few times. This chain joins TRBV12-3 or TRBV12-4 and TRBJ1-2; 7 nucleotides align to TRBD1. Unmatched junction bases numbered 8, after V lost 3 bases and J lost 4 bases. The CDR3 length is 15 residues. The CDR3 DNA is TGTGCCAGCAGTTTCGCGACAGGGTTGGGCTATGGCTACACCTTC. Protein: CASSFATGLGYGYTF.

This clonotype was observed many times. The chain recombines TRBV7-2 with TRBJ1-5; a weak D match, TRBD1 (6 bases). Per germline, CDR1 SGHTA and CDR2 FQGNSA. The V and J ends lost 3 bases and 2 bases respectively, with 14 bases between them. CDR3 size: 16 residues. CDR3 coding DNA: TGTGCCAGCAGCTTCCCGGGGGCAAACGGCAATCAGCCCCAGCATTTT. Amino acids: CASSFPGANGNQPQHF.

This clonotype was seen repeatedly, ten times or more. The CDR3 nucleotides read TGTGCCAGCAGTTTCTCGAGGGGGGTTGATGAAAAACTGTTTTTT. This translates into CASSFSRGVDEKLFF. The chain employs TRBV6-6 and TRBJ1-4; D might be TRBD1 (6 bases). V lost 4 bases and J 6 bases, leaving 15 bases between the germline ends. Germline V gene sequence: CDR1 MNHNY, CDR2 SVGAGI (reference sequence). The CDR3 is made up of 15 amino acids.

This clonotype was seen repeatedly, ten times or more. The chain joins TRBV12-5 to TRBJ1-5, with 8 bases aligning to TRBD1. The junction had 9 bases not matched to a gene; V was cut back by 8 bases and J by 6 bases. The CDR3 totals 14 residues. The germline V gene encodes CDR1 LGHNT and CDR2 FRNRAP. CDR3 loop: CASSITGGTQPQHF. The CDR3 coding sequence is TGTGCTAGTTCGATCACAGGGGGTACTCAGCCCCAGCATTTT.

The table lists this clonotype with many counts. The chain uses TRBV11-3 and TRBJ2-1; no firm D call. Per germline, CDR1 SGHNT and CDR2 YENEEA. V was shortened by 2 bases and J by 10 bases, with 6 bases between the two germline ends. The CDR3 sequence is 11 residues long. In nucleotides, the CDR3 is TGTGCCAGCAGCTTATTCACAGAGCAGTTCTTC. It encodes CASSLFTEQFF.

This clonotype came up many times. The chain employs TRBV7-8 and TRBJ2-3; maybe TRBD1 (6 bases). Per the germline V gene, CDR1 is SGHVS and CDR2 is FQNEAQ. The CDR3 has 15 residues. The V and J ends lost 5 bases and 4 bases respectively, with 16 bases between them. The CDR3 DNA reads TGTGCCAGCAGCACCTTCACAGGGTGGGCAGATACGCAGTATTTT. This sequence encodes CASSTFTGWADTQYF.

This clonotype occurred many times. The chain links TRBV10-2 to TRBJ2-5, with 16 bases aligning to TRBD2. CDR1 and CDR2 from the germline V gene are WSHSY and SAAADI. The CDR3 length is 18 residues. Trimming took 2 bases from V and 5 from J; bases not matched to a gene: 8. CDR3 nucleotides: TGCGCCAGCAGTGAGAGGGGGACTAGCGGGAGGGATCGGGAGACCCAGTACTTC. Residues: CASSERGTSGRDRETQYF.

DNA of the CDR3: TGTGCCACCAGTGACCCACAGGGCTCCTACAATGAGCAGTTCTTC. Translating it yields CATSDPQGSYNEQFF. The V and J genes are TRBV24-1 and TRBJ2-1, with D possibly matching TRBD1 (6 bases). The CDR3 runs to 15 residues. Trimming left V 4 bases short and J 0 bases short, with 9 bases between. CDR1 and CDR2 from the germline V gene are KGHDR and SFDVKD.

This clonotype was detected ten times or more. The V and J genes are TRBV7-9 and TRBJ1-4, with TRBD1 matching 9 bases. Per germline, CDR1 SEHNR and CDR2 FQNEAQ (reference sequence). V lost 6 bases to trimming and J lost 0 bases; unmatched junction nucleotides: 11. The length of the CDR3 is 18 residues. In DNA, the CDR3 is TGTGCCAGCAGTTTGATGGGACAGGGCAGAGCAACTAATGAAAAACTGTTTTTT. It yields the protein CASSLMGQGRATNEKLFF.

This clonotype was seen repeatedly, ten times or more. Here the CDR3 DNA reads TGTGCCTGGAGTGAGTCTGAGCAGTACTTC. It is translated as CAWSESEQYF. The V gene is TRBV30, the J gene TRBJ2-7; D is undetermined. Trimming removed 1 base from V and 7 bases from J, with 5 bases in between. Germline values: CDR1 GTSNPN, CDR2 SVGIG (reference sequence). The CDR3 consists of 10 residues.

The rearrangement links TRBV10-3 to TRBJ2-2; 11 bases match TRBD2. This CDR3 has 15 amino acids. Germline CDR1 ENHRY, CDR2 SYGVKD. V gave up 4 bases and J gave up 6 bases; unmatched junction bases: 4. The CDR3 loop is CAISGTTSGAGELFF. The CDR3 DNA reads as TGTGCCATCAGTGGAACGACTAGCGGGGCCGGGGAGCTGTTTTTT.

The rearrangement links TRBV12-3 or TRBV12-4 to TRBJ2-7, with a weak D call TRBD2 (6 bases). The CDR3 consists of 13 residues. Trimming pared 5 bases from V and 5 bases from J, leaving 13 bases between. The CDR3 bases are TGTGCCAGCAGTCCAAGGGGACTTCACGAGCAGTACTTC. It encodes CASSPRGLHEQYF.

This clonotype was detected ten times or more. The chain combines TRBV7-2 with TRBJ2-7; D is ambiguous. CDR1 and CDR2 (germline): SGHTA, FQGNSA. The CDR3 extends over 12 amino acids. The ends were cut back, 8 bases at V and 0 bases at J, with 8 bases in the middle. The CDR3 DNA sequence: TGTGCCAGCGGGGTTAGCTCCTACGAGCAGTACTTC. Encoded protein: CASGVSSYEQYF.